One sample yielded the 27 T cell receptor beta chains listed below, sequenced in a study of T cell changes during pregnancy in multiple sclerosis. The table came from immunoSEQ multiplex PCR; TCRdb's copy has only in-frame clones and leaves some out. The sample lists about 75,000 clones; around 89% were seen once. This material consisted of peripheral blood, taken in the first trimester of pregnancy. These receptors came from a female donor in good health, enrolled as a control in a pregnancy study.

The V gene is TRBV5-6, the J gene TRBJ1-2; tentative D call: TRBD1 (5 bases). Trimming cost V 3 bases and J 3 bases, with 15 bases left between them. Germline values: CDR1 SGHDT, CDR2 YYEEEE. The CDR3 consists of 15 residues. The CDR3 loop reads CASSSLTAGYYGYTF. The CDR3 DNA follows: TGTGCCAGCAGCTCCCTAACGGCAGGGTACTATGGCTACACCTTC. Filled out from reference TRBV5-6 and TRBJ1-2, the complete variable domain reads DAGVTQSPTHLIKTRGQQVTLRCSPKSGHDTVSWYQQALGQGPQFIFQYYEEEERQRGNFPDRFSGHQFPNYSSELNVNALLLGDSALYLCASSSLTAGYYGYTFGSGTRLTVV.

The chain combines TRBV7-2 with TRBJ2-1; TRBD2 aligns across 12 bases. The ends lost 4 bases at V and 4 bases at J; junction bases unmatched: 2. Germline lookup yields CDR1 SGHTA and CDR2 FQGNSA. The length of the CDR3 is 15 residues. Here the CDR3 DNA reads TGTGCCAGCAGCTATACTAGCGGGGGGTACAATGAGCAGTTCTTC. Translated: CASSYTSGGYNEQFF. Drawing the rest from reference TRBV7-2 and TRBJ2-1, the complete variable domain is GAGVSQSPSNKVTEKGKDVELRCDPISGHTALYWYRQSLGQGLEFLIYFQGNSAPDKSGLPSDRFSAERTGGSVSTLTIQRTQQEDSAVYLCASSYTSGGYNEQFFGPGTRLTVL.

V is TRBV27 and J is TRBJ1-1; TRBD1 agrees at 8 bases. V lost 7 bases and J lost 1; bases outside the gene matches: 8. This CDR3 has 15 amino acids. Per the germline V gene, CDR1 is MNHEY and CDR2 is SMNVEV (reference sequence). CDR3 residues: CASTSTGTGNTEAFF. CDR3 sequence (DNA): TGTGCCAGCACTTCAACCGGGACAGGGAACACTGAAGCTTTCTTT.

V and J are TRBV25-1 and TRBJ1-2; 11 bases are a match to TRBD1. V lost 7 bases and J lost 5; bases outside the gene matches: 15. From germline, CDR1 is MGHDK and CDR2 SYGVNS. This CDR3 region has 17 residues. The CDR3 nucleotides read TGTGCCAGCATCCCGGGACAGGGGGTTCCTTCACCTTATGGCTACACCTTC. Protein: CASIPGQGVPSPYGYTF.

DNA of the CDR3: TGTGCCAGCAGCTGGGAAGGGGGTTTGAACACTGAAGCTTTCTTT. Its protein product is CASSWEGGLNTEAFF. The rearrangement joins TRBV6-5 to TRBJ1-1, with D tentatively TRBD1 (6 bases). The CDR3 consists of 15 residues. V was pared by 6 bases and J by 0 bases, with 14 bases between. Germline loops: CDR1 MNHEY, CDR2 SVGAGI.

J is TRBJ2-3 and V is TRBV9, with 9 bases matching TRBD2. Trimming took 7 bases from V and 2 from J; bases not matched to a gene: 8. In germline, CDR1 is SGDLS, CDR2 YYNGEE. This CDR3 spans 15 amino acids. The CDR3 region is CASGGLALITDTQYF. In nucleotides, the CDR3 is TGTGCCAGCGGGGGACTAGCACTGATCACAGATACGCAGTATTTT.

The chain employs TRBV6-6 and TRBJ1-4; D remains unclear. Germline V CDR1 and CDR2: MNHNY, SVGAGI (reference sequence). Trimming shortened V by 2 bases and J by 7 bases, and 11 bases separated the two germline ends. The CDR3 consists of 14 residues. This chain's CDR3 is CASSYGVEAEKLFF. DNA for the CDR3: TGTGCCAGCAGTTACGGGGTGGAGGCTGAAAAACTGTTTTTT.

The V and J genes are TRBV7-2 and TRBJ1-2, with TRBD1 matching over 7 bases. Germline V gene sequence: CDR1 SGHTA, CDR2 FQGNSA. This CDR3 is 14 amino acids long. The junction had 8 bases not matched to a gene; V was cut back by 2 bases and J by 8 bases. The CDR3 sequence: CASSLNLVTGGYTF. The DNA for the CDR3 is TGTGCCAGCAGCTTAAATCTCGTGACAGGGGGCTACACCTTC.

V usage is TRBV12-2 and J usage is TRBJ2-7; the table calls TRBD1, which could not be checked here. TRBV12-2 is designated a pseudogene. CDR3 length equals 21 residues. CDR3 loop: CASRLARDIGQGPLMKYEQYF. The DNA for the CDR3 is TGTGCAAGTCGCTTAGCGCGGGATATCGGACAGGGGCCCTTGATGAAGTACGAGCAGTACTTC.

The genes are TRBV27 and TRBJ2-7; a possible D gene is TRBD1 (6 bases). The germline V gene encodes CDR1 MNHEY and CDR2 SMNVEV (reference sequence). V lost 7 bases, J lost 0 bases, and 13 bases lay in between. This CDR3 comprises 14 residues. In DNA, the CDR3 is TGTGCCAGCACCAGGACAGCCCGCTCCTACGAGCAGTACTTC. Protein sequence: CASTRTARSYEQYF.

The chain uses TRBV28 and TRBJ1-4; D ambiguous. V lost 1 base and J 3 bases, leaving 9 bases between the germline ends. In germline, CDR1 is MDHEN, CDR2 SYDVKM. CDR3 length: 15 residues. Written as DNA, the CDR3 is TGTGCCAGCAGTTTATATGGGAGCTCTAATGAAAAACTGTTTTTT. Translated, it gives CASSLYGSSNEKLFF.

This clone appeared once. The CDR3 spells CSVEEGRTVAIFPSNQPQHF. CDR3 in DNA: TGCAGCGTTGAAGAAGGACGGACAGTTGCGATATTCCCTAGCAATCAGCCCCAGCATTTT. V and J are TRBV29-1 and TRBJ1-5, with D perhaps matching TRBD1 (6 bases). Trimming removed 0 bases at V and 0 bases at J, with 24 bases between. This CDR3 has 20 residues. The V gene's germline CDR1 is SQVTM and CDR2 ANQGSEA.

The chain couples TRBV2 to TRBJ2-3, with a weak D call TRBD1 (7 bases). Trimming removed 6 bases from V and 3 bases from J, with 16 bases in between. This CDR3 is 15 amino acids long. CDR1 and CDR2 (germline): SNHLY, FYNNEI. The CDR3 DNA follows: TGTGCCAGCAGGGAGGGGGCAGTCGTGACAGATACGCAGTATTTT. Its translation is CASREGAVVTDTQYF.

The rearrangement uses TRBV21-1 and TRBJ1-2; the table's D gene call, TRBD1, was not cross checked with the DNA. TRBV21-1 is annotated as a pseudogene. CDR3 length equals 14 residues. CDR3 protein: CASTPQGPNYGYTF. The CDR3 coding sequence is TGTGCCAGCACTCCACAGGGACCCAACTATGGCTACACCTTC.

This chain joins TRBV9 and TRBJ1-1; a weak D match, TRBD1 (5 bases). The V end lost 4 bases, the J end lost 3 bases, and 16 bases lay between the germline ends. Germline-derived CDR1 and CDR2 are SGDLS and YYNGEE. This CDR3 has 15 amino acids. CDR3 loop: CASSPRGGEDTEAFF. The CDR3 DNA follows: TGTGCCAGCAGCCCTCGGGGGGGAGAGGACACTGAAGCTTTCTTT.

The chain carries TRBV19 and TRBJ2-3, with 7 bases fitting TRBD2. The CDR3 runs 16 residues. CDR1 is LNHDA, CDR2 SQIVND, per germline (reference sequence). After removal of 4 bases from V and 4 bases from J, the junction contained 11 bases not matched to a gene. In DNA, the CDR3 is TGTGCCAGTAGTACGGGACTACGTTTTAGCGCAGATACGCAGTATTTT. Its translation is CASSTGLRFSADTQYF.

This rearrangement joins TRBV19 to TRBJ2-7; maybe TRBD2 (6 bases). This CDR3 is built from 12 residues. V gave up 4 bases and J gave up 4 bases, with 8 bases separating them. In germline, CDR1 is LNHDA, CDR2 SQIVND (reference sequence). The CDR3 protein is CASSRTKYEQYF. In DNA, the CDR3 is TGTGCCAGTAGTAGGACTAAATACGAGCAGTACTTC.

This clone has a single count. CDR3: CASSFDRGYEAFF. CDR3 sequence (DNA): TGTGCCAGCAGCTTTGACAGGGGCTATGAGGCTTTCTTT. The rearrangement joins TRBV5-4 to TRBJ1-1; 8 bases fit TRBD1. Germline values: CDR1 SGHNT, CDR2 YYREEE (reference sequence). The junction had 8 bases not matched to a gene; V was cut back by 2 bases and J by 11 bases. The CDR3 totals 13 residues.

The chain combines TRBV20-1 with TRBJ1-2; D unresolved. This CDR3 is 11 amino acids long. V gave up 6 bases and J gave up 0 bases, with 5 bases separating them. Germline assignment: CDR1 DFQATT and CDR2 SNEGSKA (reference sequence). The CDR3 nucleotides read TGCAGTGCCTCTACTAACTATGGCTACACCTTC. This gives the protein CSASTNYGYTF.

The V gene is TRBV2, the J gene TRBJ1-1; D gene uncertain. This CDR3 comprises 14 residues. Germline V gene data show CDR1 as SNHLY and CDR2 as FYNNEI. The V gene lost 4 bases and the J gene lost 4 bases, with 13 bases spanning the gap. CDR3 sequence: CASSVGHRGTEAFF. Here the CDR3 DNA reads TGTGCCAGCAGTGTTGGCCACCGGGGCACTGAAGCTTTCTTT.

J is TRBJ2-1 and V is TRBV7-8; D gene ambiguous. CDR3 size: 12 residues. Trimming left V 6 bases short and J 6 bases short, with 9 bases between. Germline values: CDR1 SGHVS, CDR2 FQNEAQ. DNA of the CDR3: TGTGCCAGCAGTTTAAGGAGCAATGAGCAGTTCTTC. Protein product: CASSLRSNEQFF.

In DNA form, the CDR3 reads TGTGCCAGCAGTCGCGAACAGGGGGCCCTCTACAATGAGCAGTTCTTC. It specifies CASSREQGALYNEQFF. This chain connects TRBV27 to TRBJ2-1, with 9 bases identical to TRBD1. The CDR3 has 16 residues. Germline assignment: CDR1 MNHEY and CDR2 SMNVEV (reference sequence). After removal of 5 bases from V and 3 bases from J, the junction contained 8 bases not matched to a gene.

The chain has TRBV5-4 and TRBJ2-5; 7 bases match TRBD2. After removal of 0 bases from V and 4 bases from J, the junction contained 9 bases not matched to a gene. Germline V gene sequence: CDR1 SGHNT, CDR2 YYREEE (reference sequence). The CDR3 totals 16 residues. In DNA, the CDR3 is TGTGCCAGCAGCTTGGCCGGGCGGGAGTCCGTAGAGACCCAGTACTTC. This gives the protein CASSLAGRESVETQYF.

The J gene is TRBJ1-2, the V gene TRBV6-1, with TRBD1 matching over 10 bases. With 1 base clipped from V and 4 bases from J, the junction kept 3 bases outside the gene matches. CDR1 is MNHNS and CDR2 is SASEGT in the germline V gene. CDR3 size: 15 residues. CDR3 nucleotide sequence: TGTGCCAGCAGTGAAGAAGGGGACAGGGGCTATGGCTACACCTTC. This gives the protein CASSEEGDRGYGYTF.

This rearrangement joins TRBV5-6 to TRBJ1-2; D is unresolved. V was trimmed by 2 bases and J by 4 bases, leaving 18 bases between them. The CDR3 extends over 16 amino acids. Germline values: CDR1 SGHDT, CDR2 YYEEEE. Here the CDR3 DNA reads TGTGCCAGCAGCTTCATTGTACGAAAAGGAGGCTATGGCTACACCTTC. This encodes CASSFIVRKGGYGYTF.

The chain uses TRBV5-8 and TRBJ1-3; tentative D call: TRBD1 (5 bases). From germline, CDR1 is SGHTS and CDR2 YDEGEE. V dropped 2 bases and J dropped 6 bases, with 12 bases sitting between them. CDR3 length: 14 residues. CDR3 sequence (DNA): TGTGCCAGCAGCTTTCGACAGACGGAAAACACCATATATTTT. Residues: CASSFRQTENTIYF.

The chain uses TRBV11-2 and TRBJ1-2, with 7 nucleotides matching TRBD1. Germline loops: CDR1 SGHAT, CDR2 FQNNGV. This CDR3 contains 16 residues. The junction had 7 bases not matched to a gene; V was cut back by 3 bases and J by 0 bases. The DNA of the CDR3 is TGTGCCAGCAGCTTGGGTACCGGGACAGCTAACTATGGCTACACCTTC. Protein product: CASSLGTGTANYGYTF.